The rows below give T cell receptor beta chains drawn from one sample of a study of spatial heterogeneity in lung cancer. In TCRdb, the 5' RACE reads were re-called with MiXCR into one record per CDR3 protein. Of 26,000 or so distinct CDR3 sequences in the sample, approximately 8.1% were seen once. Sequencing used PBMCs, obtained at surgery. These receptors came from a female donor with early-stage non-small cell lung cancer. The CDR3 runs from the conserved cysteine through the conserved F or W. D genes are given only for firm matches. Some rows have no size entry. The others give once, few or many, or a class for an expanded clone.

DNA,CDR3,V,J,size,D
TGTGCCAGCAGGGCCACGGGGCTCCTCAATCAGCCCCAGCATTTT,CASRATGLLNQPQHF,TRBV2,TRBJ1-5,few,-
TGTGCCAGCAGCTCGGTGGCAGGCCAGCCCCAGCATTTT,CASSSVAGQPQHF,TRBV7-6,TRBJ1-5,-,-
TGTGCCAGCATATGGGGTGGGACAGGGGCAGATACGCAGTATTTT,CASIWGGTGADTQYF,TRBV6-1,TRBJ2-3,many,TRBD1
TGTGCCACCAGTGCTTGGAGGGCCAATGAGCAGTTCTTC,CATSAWRANEQFF,TRBV24-1,TRBJ2-1,many,-
TGCGCCAGCAGTCAATCGATTGGAGGACTAGCGGGAGATCCCCACTCCAATGAGCAGTTCTTC,CASSQSIGGLAGDPHSNEQFF,TRBV23-1,TRBJ2-1,many,TRBD2
TGTGCCAGCAGCTCCGCCCGTCCCGCCGCGAACACCGGGGAGCTGTTTTTT,CASSSARPAANTGELFF,TRBV5-4,TRBJ2-2,many,-
TGTGCCAGCAGCTTAGTTAGCGGGTTCCTTAATGAGCAGTTCTTC,CASSLVSGFLNEQFF,TRBV11-2,TRBJ2-1,few,TRBD2
TGCGCCAGCAGTCAACCGGACAGGGGGCTACACAATGAGCAGTTCTTC,CASSQPDRGLHNEQFF,TRBV23-1,TRBJ2-1,few,TRBD1
TGCGCCAGCAGCTTAGCCCCGCTGGAGACCCAGTACTTC,CASSLAPLETQYF,TRBV5-1,TRBJ2-5,-,-
TGTGCCAGCAGTTCGGACGGTTTTAGCAATCAGCCCCAGCATTTT,CASSSDGFSNQPQHF,TRBV6-2/TRBV6-3,TRBJ1-5,many,-
TGCGCCAGCAGCCCATCAGGGGATTCACAAGAGACCCAGTACTTC,CASSPSGDSQETQYF,TRBV5-1,TRBJ2-5,many,-
TGTGCCAGCACCTCAGGGGGTGGCAATCAGCCCCAGCATTTT,CASTSGGGNQPQHF,TRBV12-3/TRBV12-4,TRBJ1-5,-,TRBD1
TGTGCCAGCACGGACAATCTCAATCAGCCCCAGCATTTT,CASTDNLNQPQHF,TRBV2,TRBJ1-5,few,-
TGTGCCAGCAGTCGACTAACCCCGAACACCGGGGAGCTGTTTTTT,CASSRLTPNTGELFF,TRBV6-6,TRBJ2-2,-,-
TGTGCCAGCAGCCCTGGTTACGCCTACGAGCAGTACTTC,CASSPGYAYEQYF,TRBV7-9,TRBJ2-7,many,-
TGTGCCAGCAGAGGATCGGGGGCTAGCAATCAGCCCCAGCATTTT,CASRGSGASNQPQHF,TRBV6-2/TRBV6-3,TRBJ1-5,many,-
TGTGCCAGCAGCCACGGCAACTCTGGGGCCAACGTCCTGACTTTC,CASSHGNSGANVLTF,TRBV28,TRBJ2-6,many,-
TGCAGTGCTAGATTGTCTTGGAACACTGAAGCTTTCTTT,CSARLSWNTEAFF,TRBV20-1,TRBJ1-1,many,-
TGTGCCATCAGTCCGGGACTAAGCCAAGAGACCCAGTACTTC,CAISPGLSQETQYF,TRBV10-3,TRBJ2-5,-,TRBD2
TGTGCCACCTCTCCGACTTCCTTGAACGGGGAGCTGTTTTTT,CATSPTSLNGELFF,TRBV7-9,TRBJ2-2,few,-
TGTGCCAGCAGCCCTATGCGCTCAAGCGGGAGGGCCAAAGAGACCCAGTACTTC,CASSPMRSSGRAKETQYF,TRBV14,TRBJ2-5,many,TRBD2
TGTGCCAGCAGCTCCATCCACGGTGCAGGGGGAGTCAGCACAGATACGCAGTATTTT,CASSSIHGAGGVSTDTQYF,TRBV13,TRBJ2-3,many,TRBD1
TGTGCCAGCAGTACAGGGAGCTACGAGCAGTACTTC,CASSTGSYEQYF,TRBV28,TRBJ2-7,many,-
TGTGCCAGCAGCTCTAGCGGGTTTTACAATGAGCAGTTCTTC,CASSSSGFYNEQFF,TRBV7-2,TRBJ2-1,few,TRBD2
TGTGCCAGCAGTGTAGGGGACAGGGTATCTCAGCCCCAGCATTTT,CASSVGDRVSQPQHF,TRBV12-3/TRBV12-4,TRBJ1-5,-,TRBD1
TGTGCTAGTGGTTTGGACTTCCCGGGACAGCAAGGGGGCAAAAACATTCAGTACTTC,CASGLDFPGQQGGKNIQYF,TRBV12-5,TRBJ2-4,-,TRBD1
TGTGCCAGCTCACCAGGGATCGGAGAGGAGACCCAGTACTTC,CASSPGIGEETQYF,TRBV18,TRBJ2-5,many,-
TGCAGTGCTAGAGCGGCCGGGGGCGGCACTGAAGCTTTCTTT,CSARAAGGGTEAFF,TRBV20-1,TRBJ1-1,many,-
TGCAGCGTTGAATATTCCACTGAAGCTTTCTTT,CSVEYSTEAFF,TRBV29-1,TRBJ1-1,-,-
TGTGCCAGCAGTGAAAGCTGGACCAGGTCCGGGGAGCTGTTTTTT,CASSESWTRSGELFF,TRBV6-1,TRBJ2-2,few,-
TGCGCCAGCAGCCCGCGGAGAGGGGCGAACACTGAAGCTTTCTTT,CASSPRRGANTEAFF,TRBV4-1,TRBJ1-1,few,-
TGTGCCAGCAGCCACAGCTCCTACGAGCAGTACTTC,CASSHSSYEQYF,TRBV6-2/TRBV6-3,TRBJ2-7,few,-
TGTGCCAGCGTCGACAGTCTATATGGCTACACCTTC,CASVDSLYGYTF,TRBV6-1,TRBJ1-2,few,-
TGTGCCAGCAGCTTATGGGCGGGAGAGACCCAGTACTTC,CASSLWAGETQYF,TRBV7-9,TRBJ2-5,-,-
TGTGCCAGCAGCCCGGACAGAAAGACCTACGAGCAGTACTTC,CASSPDRKTYEQYF,TRBV7-2,TRBJ2-7,-,-
TGCGCCAGCAGCCAAGATTGGACAGAGGAGTACCCCCAGCATTTT,CASSQDWTEEYPQHF,TRBV4-1,TRBJ1-5,many,-
TGTGCCAGCAGCCCTAGGGAGCAGGGAACAGGCGGGGAGCTGTTTTTT,CASSPREQGTGGELFF,TRBV7-6,TRBJ2-2,-,-
TGTGCCAGCTCAGGGACTAGCGGGACCTACAATGAGCAGTTCTTC,CASSGTSGTYNEQFF,TRBV18,TRBJ2-1,many,TRBD2
TGTGCCAGCAGCCCCCCCGGACATTGGACCCCAGAGGGCTACGAGCAGTACTTC,CASSPPGHWTPEGYEQYF,TRBV28,TRBJ2-7,few,-
TGCAGTGCTAGAGGGACAGGGCGAGGGGAAAAACTGTTTTTT,CSARGTGRGEKLFF,TRBV20-1,TRBJ1-4,many,TRBD1
TGTGCCAGCTCACCGGACGGGAGGTCGAATGAGCAGTTCTTC,CASSPDGRSNEQFF,TRBV18,TRBJ2-1,many,TRBD2
TGTGCCAGCAGCTTAGAACCCGTCGGAAACACCATATATTTT,CASSLEPVGNTIYF,TRBV7-6,TRBJ1-3,few,-
TGTGCCAGCAGTTACGAGAATAATTCACCCCTCCACTTT,CASSYENNSPLHF,TRBV6-2/TRBV6-3,TRBJ1-6,few,-
TGTGCCAGCAGCCTTGGGACCCCCCTAGCTGGAAACACCATATATTTT,CASSLGTPLAGNTIYF,TRBV7-4,TRBJ1-3,many,-
TGTGCCAGCAGTATACGACAGGGGATAGGGTACGAGCAGTACTTC,CASSIRQGIGYEQYF,TRBV27,TRBJ2-7,many,TRBD1
TGTGCCAGCTCCACGAGCGGGAGGGCCGGTGTGGGGGAGCTGTTTTTT,CASSTSGRAGVGELFF,TRBV28,TRBJ2-2,many,TRBD2
TGTGCCAGCTCACGGGCCAACAATGAGCAGTTCTTC,CASSRANNEQFF,TRBV18,TRBJ2-1,many,-
TGTGCCAGCAGTGTCGACGGGGAGACCCAGTACTTC,CASSVDGETQYF,TRBV28,TRBJ2-5,few,-
TGTGCCAGCAGCTTGACTACTAGGGAGCCCCAGCATTTT,CASSLTTREPQHF,TRBV7-2,TRBJ1-5,-,-
TGCGCCAGCAGCAAGCTGGGCGGGCCCTACGAGCAGTACTTC,CASSKLGGPYEQYF,TRBV5-1,TRBJ2-7,few,-
TGTGCCAGCAGCCCGGGCGGAGAAAGGGAGCAGTTCTTC,CASSPGGEREQFF,TRBV7-8,TRBJ2-1,many,-
TGTGCCAGCAGCGGGAAGGACAGGGCCTTT,CASSGKDRAF,TRBV7-9,TRBJ2-3,many,TRBD1
TGTGCCAGCACATTACTAGCGGGAGGGTCCAATGAGCAGTTCTTC,CASTLLAGGSNEQFF,TRBV11-2,TRBJ2-1,many,TRBD2
TGCGCCAGCAGCTTGAATGAGGGAGGCTATGGCTACACCTTC,CASSLNEGGYGYTF,TRBV5-1,TRBJ1-2,few,-
TGCAGTGCTGTAAGGGTGATCCGCAACACCGGGGAGCTGTTTTTT,CSAVRVIRNTGELFF,TRBV20-1,TRBJ2-2,-,-
TGCGCCAGCAGCCAAGGTCTTGTCCCCCAGTTCTTC,CASSQGLVPQFF,TRBV4-1,TRBJ2-1,many,-
TGTGCCAGCAGCCCCGGAGGGGCGGGAGGCATCAACAATGAGCAGTTCTTC,CASSPGGAGGINNEQFF,TRBV5-4,TRBJ2-1,-,TRBD2
TGTGCCACCAGTGTTCCCGGGTTGGATACGCAGTATTTT,CATSVPGLDTQYF,TRBV24-1,TRBJ2-3,many,-